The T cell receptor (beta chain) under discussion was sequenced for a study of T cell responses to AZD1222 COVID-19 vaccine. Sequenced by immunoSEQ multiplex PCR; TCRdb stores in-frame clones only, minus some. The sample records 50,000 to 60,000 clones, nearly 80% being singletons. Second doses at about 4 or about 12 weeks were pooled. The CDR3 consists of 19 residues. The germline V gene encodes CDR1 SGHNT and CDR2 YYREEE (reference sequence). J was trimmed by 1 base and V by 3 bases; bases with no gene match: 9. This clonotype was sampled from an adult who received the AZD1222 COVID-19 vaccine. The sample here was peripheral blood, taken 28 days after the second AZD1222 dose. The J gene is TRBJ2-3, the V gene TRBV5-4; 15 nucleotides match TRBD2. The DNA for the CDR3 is TGTGCCAGCAGCTGGGGACTAGCGGGAGGAGGGAGGGGCACAGATACGCAGTATTTT. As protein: CASSWGLAGGGRGTDTQYF.